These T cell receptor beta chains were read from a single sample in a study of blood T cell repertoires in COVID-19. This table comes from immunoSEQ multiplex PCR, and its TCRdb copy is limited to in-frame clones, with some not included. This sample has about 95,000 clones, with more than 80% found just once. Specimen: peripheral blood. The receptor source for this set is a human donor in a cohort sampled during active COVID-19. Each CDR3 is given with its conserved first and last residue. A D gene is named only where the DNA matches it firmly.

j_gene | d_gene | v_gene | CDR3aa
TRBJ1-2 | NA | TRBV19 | CASIAGWGPLNYGYTF
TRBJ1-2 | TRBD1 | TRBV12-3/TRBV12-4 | CASSLGQGVGYTF
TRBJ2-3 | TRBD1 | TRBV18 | CASSGQYTDTQYF
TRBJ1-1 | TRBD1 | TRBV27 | CASSSGQGMMNTEAFF
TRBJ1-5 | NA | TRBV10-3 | CAISDSSNQPQHF
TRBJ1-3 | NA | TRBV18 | CASSPLPGNTIYF
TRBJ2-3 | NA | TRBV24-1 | CATSDPIGQINTDTQYF
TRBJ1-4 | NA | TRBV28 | CASSFVTGPNEKLFF
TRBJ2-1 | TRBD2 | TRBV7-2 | CASSLARGGANEQFF
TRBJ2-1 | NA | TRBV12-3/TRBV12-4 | CATSISVQFF
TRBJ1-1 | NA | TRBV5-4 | CASSLGWLGRNTEAFF
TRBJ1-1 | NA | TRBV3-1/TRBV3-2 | CASSQDWAGKTEAFF
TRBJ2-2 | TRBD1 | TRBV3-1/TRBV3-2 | CASSPGQANGELFF
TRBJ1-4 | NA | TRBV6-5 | CASSTGGAGEKLFF
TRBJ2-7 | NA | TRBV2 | CASSEGGLVTTYEQYF
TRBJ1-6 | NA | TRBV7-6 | CASSLFVAGQSSYNSPLHF
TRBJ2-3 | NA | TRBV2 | CASSYLFTDTQYF
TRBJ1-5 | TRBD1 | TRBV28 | CASSPTRQGRNQPQHF
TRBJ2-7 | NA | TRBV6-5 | CATTGDSSYEQYF
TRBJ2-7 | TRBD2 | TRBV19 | CASSIDSLREGYEQYF
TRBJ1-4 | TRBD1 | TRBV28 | CASRSTGGDGEKLFF
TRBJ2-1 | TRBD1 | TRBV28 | CASSSAGTANYNEQFF